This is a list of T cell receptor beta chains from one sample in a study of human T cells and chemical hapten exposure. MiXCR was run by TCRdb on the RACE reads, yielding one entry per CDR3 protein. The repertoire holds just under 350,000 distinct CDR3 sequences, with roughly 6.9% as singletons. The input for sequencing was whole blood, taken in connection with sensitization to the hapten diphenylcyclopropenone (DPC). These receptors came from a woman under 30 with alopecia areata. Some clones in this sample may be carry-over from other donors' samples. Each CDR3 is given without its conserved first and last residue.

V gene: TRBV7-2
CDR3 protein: ASSFVKGDQPQH

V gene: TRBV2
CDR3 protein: ASSDDNYGYT

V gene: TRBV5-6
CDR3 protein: ASSSHFIGGPSPTSSSYNEQF

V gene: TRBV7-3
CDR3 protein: ASSLVATHLGDTQY

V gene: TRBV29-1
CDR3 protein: SVGVGGQDTEAF

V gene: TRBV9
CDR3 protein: ASSAGPATGELF

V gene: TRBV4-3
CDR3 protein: ASSQDTGGSQPQH

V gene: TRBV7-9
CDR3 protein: ASSFGGRVGSPLH

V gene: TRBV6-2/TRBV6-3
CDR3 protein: AGSGQANQPQH

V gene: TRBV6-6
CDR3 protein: ASRHQSDREQY

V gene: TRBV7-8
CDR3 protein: ASSFGLKGLGAQY

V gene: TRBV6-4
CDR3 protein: ASRELAGAYNEQF

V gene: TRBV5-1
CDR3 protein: ASSQLSPETQY

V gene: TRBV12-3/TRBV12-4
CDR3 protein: ASSPRESEKLF

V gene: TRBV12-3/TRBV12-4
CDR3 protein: ASSWDRARETQY

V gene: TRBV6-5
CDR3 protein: ASSRTEDQPQH

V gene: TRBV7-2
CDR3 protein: ASEGGGDTQY

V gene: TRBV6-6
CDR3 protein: ASSWRSGQNTEAF

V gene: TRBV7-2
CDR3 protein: ASSVEVAGLF

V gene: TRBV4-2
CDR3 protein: ASSQDNGQGDSYT

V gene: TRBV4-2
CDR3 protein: ASSPSSVRSTDTQY

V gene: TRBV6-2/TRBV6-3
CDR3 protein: ASSLSTNPNQPQH

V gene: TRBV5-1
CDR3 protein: ASSSIQAGELF

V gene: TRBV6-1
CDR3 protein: ASSPLDSLNTEAF

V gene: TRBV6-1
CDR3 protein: ASSWDRPLTEAF

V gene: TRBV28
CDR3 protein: ASSTAGQGADEQY

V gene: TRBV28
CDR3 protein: ASSFLDRGLNGYT

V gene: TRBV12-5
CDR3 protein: ASGPAWNEQF

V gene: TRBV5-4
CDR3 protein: ASSLRKYDYGYT

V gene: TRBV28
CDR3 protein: ASRYNNGREAEQY

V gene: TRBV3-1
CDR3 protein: ASSPLPGQGSDTQY

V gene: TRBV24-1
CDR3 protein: ATSNTGELF

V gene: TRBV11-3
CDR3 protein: ASSLEGSTGQETQY

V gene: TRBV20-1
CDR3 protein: SARDEGSSEKLF

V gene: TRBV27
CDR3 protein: ASSTTLDPSYGYT

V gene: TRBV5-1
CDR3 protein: ASSVRGTANEKLF

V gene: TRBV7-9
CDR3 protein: ASSLRQEDTQY

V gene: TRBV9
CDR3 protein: ASSAGGPNTGELF

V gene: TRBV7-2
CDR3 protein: ASSPLSASTDTQY

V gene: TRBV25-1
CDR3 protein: ASSDGTSGVTDTQY

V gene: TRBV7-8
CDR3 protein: ASSSGSLRAF

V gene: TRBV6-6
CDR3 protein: ASRGGEVWTEAF

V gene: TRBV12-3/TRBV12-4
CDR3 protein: ASSPDSDEQF

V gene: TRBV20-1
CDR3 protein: SAKGTSTDTQY

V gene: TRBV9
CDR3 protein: ASSVASLPDAPIDNYGYT

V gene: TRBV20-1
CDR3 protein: SYLGGGSTDTQY

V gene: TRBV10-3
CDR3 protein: AISEGNEQF

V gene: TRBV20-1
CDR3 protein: SARTGTIQETQY

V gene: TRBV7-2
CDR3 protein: ASSFNSGGRGETQY

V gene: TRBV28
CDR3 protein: ASSFEYPPGQHYEQY

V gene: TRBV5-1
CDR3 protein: ASSLGPLVHTQY

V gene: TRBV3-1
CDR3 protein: ASSPQGGQAYEQY

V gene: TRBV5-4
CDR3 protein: ASTDTRSGANVLT

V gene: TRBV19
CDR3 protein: ASRSGSWLAEAF

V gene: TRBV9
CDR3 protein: ASSVALTAADTQY

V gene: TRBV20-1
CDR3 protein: SARDPRAGAGTGELF

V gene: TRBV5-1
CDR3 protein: ASREGDEQY